Detailed here is one T cell receptor beta chain. What it binds is unknown. This specimen comes from a study of T cell responses to AZD1222 COVID-19 vaccine. Overall study results and limits: Reportedly, nearly half the spike-specific TCRs target unmutated variant regions.

Sequencing used immunoSEQ multiplex PCR; TCRdb keeps in-frame clones, though not all of them. The sample gives under 150,000 clones, about 88% of which show up once; roughly a sixth is in the top ten. V was trimmed by 4 bases and J by 0 bases, leaving 10 bases between them. CDR1 is MNHEY, CDR2 SVGAGI, per germline. CDR3 size: 15 residues. V and J are TRBV6-5 and TRBJ1-3; D is unclear. The material sequenced was peripheral blood, taken on day 0 of MenACWY control vaccination. The clonotype originates from an adult in good health. CDR3 sequence (DNA): TGTGCCAGCAGTTTAAGTGTCTCCTCTGGAAACACCATATATTTT. Its protein is CASSLSVSSGNTIYF.